A selection of T cell receptor beta chains follows, all from one sample in a study of somatic mutations in cytotoxic T cells in rheumatoid arthritis. Data came from immunoSEQ multiplex PCR; TCRdb stores just in-frame clones and leaves some out. The top ten clones hold under 10% of a sample with some 10,000 clones, approximately 82% of them seen once. The source material was CD8+ T cells sorted from blood. All receptors derive from a woman aged 60 to 75 with rheumatoid arthritis. CDR3s include the opening cysteine and the closing phenylalanine or tryptophan. The D gene is left open where the match is weak. Size tells how often a clone was seen (once, few, many) or the class of an expanded clone, and some rows leave it out.

D gene | J gene | clone size | V gene | CDR3 protein | CDR3 DNA
. | TRBJ2-1 | . | TRBV9 | CASSPQTRDNEQFF | TGTGCCAGCAGCCCGCAGACTAGAGACAATGAGCAGTTCTTC
. | TRBJ2-7 | once | TRBV6-5 | CASSSISYEQYF | TGTGCCAGCAGTTCCATCTCCTACGAGCAGTACTTC
TRBD1 | TRBJ2-3 | . | TRBV4-1 | CASSQVGQGVTDTQYF | TGCGCCAGCAGCCAAGTGGGACAGGGGGTCACAGATACGCAGTATTTT
. | TRBJ2-1 | . | TRBV2 | CASRGSGSSYNEQFF | TGTGCCAGCAGGGGTAGCGGTAGCTCCTACAATGAGCAGTTCTTC
. | TRBJ1-3 | few | TRBV4-2 | CASSQQSSGNTIYF | TGTGCCAGCAGCCAACAGTCCTCTGGAAACACCATATATTTT
. | TRBJ2-7 | . | TRBV6-4 | CASSEGVGRSYEQYF | TGTGCCAGCAGTGAAGGAGTTGGCCGCTCCTACGAGCAGTACTTC
TRBD1 | TRBJ1-1 | . | TRBV28 | CASSFVGGRGPDTEAFF | TGTGCCAGCAGTTTCGTGGGGGGCAGGGGGCCGGACACTGAAGCTTTCTTT
TRBD1 | TRBJ2-7 | . | TRBV2 | CASSEDRGYEQYF | TGTGCCAGCAGTGAAGACAGGGGGTACGAGCAGTACTTC
TRBD1 | TRBJ2-7 | . | TRBV2 | CASSASGTGVSYEQYF | TGTGCCAGCAGTGCCAGTGGGACAGGGGTTTCCTACGAGCAGTACTTC
. | TRBJ2-7 | . | TRBV27 | CASTGPGSSYEQYF | TGTGCCAGCACCGGACCGGGGAGCTCCTACGAGCAGTACTTC
TRBD2 | TRBJ2-7 | . | TRBV7-8 | CASSLGLAGGTEQYF | TGTGCCAGCAGCCTAGGACTAGCGGGAGGAACCGAGCAGTACTTC
. | TRBJ2-7 | . | TRBV9 | CASGEGVSYEQYF | TGTGCCAGCGGAGAAGGGGTTTCCTACGAGCAGTACTTC
. | TRBJ2-7 | few | TRBV29-1 | CSVVSQTSAYEQYF | TGCAGCGTTGTTAGTCAGACTTCGGCCTACGAGCAGTACTTC
. | TRBJ1-1 | . | TRBV6-5 | CASSYIGGRDTEAFF | TGTGCCAGCAGTTACATCGGGGGGCGCGACACTGAAGCTTTCTTT
. | TRBJ1-1 | . | TRBV21-1 | CASPKTGGTEAFF | TGTGCCAGCCCCAAGACAGGGGGCACTGAAGCTTTCTTT
. | TRBJ2-1 | . | TRBV13 | CASSLDGGVAYNEQFF | TGTGCCAGCAGCTTAGACGGGGGAGTGGCCTACAATGAGCAGTTCTTC
. | TRBJ1-5 | . | TRBV23-1 | CASSSSGKYQPQHF | TGCGCCAGCAGTTCAAGCGGGAAGTATCAGCCCCAGCATTTT
TRBD1 | TRBJ1-1 | . | TRBV4-1 | CASSQGTGQGVEAFF | TGCGCCAGCAGCCAAGGGACGGGACAGGGAGTTGAAGCTTTCTTT
. | TRBJ2-7 | . | TRBV7-6 | CASSQSDPYEQYF | TGTGCCAGCAGCCAAAGCGACCCTTACGAGCAGTACTTC